The subject of this entry is one TCR beta chain. The sample comes from a study of cytomegalovirus exposure and HLA in healthy donors. About the study: Previous work identified roughly 120 million unique TCR beta sequences from 150 million to 200 million T cells. For the approximately 400 genotyped donors, roughly 80% fell within the Caucasian-associated ancestry cluster.

The PCR made use of 60 Vbeta and 13 Jbeta primers. Assay used: immunoSEQ multiplex PCR; TCRdb lists only in-frame clones, some missing. Among some 120,000 clones listed, around 72% were seen once. Healthy individuals who donated bone marrow served as the donors. The clonotype comes from a man under 40 in good health and CMV-seronegative. The specimen was PBMCs.

In DNA, the CDR3 is TGCGCCAGCAACCTAATGGGAGGGAACACTGAAGCTTTCTTT. It encodes CASNLMGGNTEAFF. This rearrangement joins TRBV5-1 to TRBJ1-1; the D is unclear. The CDR3 spans 14 residues. Germline V gives CDR1 SGHRS, CDR2 YFSETQ. Trimming took 6 bases from V and 1 from J, leaving 13 bases between them.